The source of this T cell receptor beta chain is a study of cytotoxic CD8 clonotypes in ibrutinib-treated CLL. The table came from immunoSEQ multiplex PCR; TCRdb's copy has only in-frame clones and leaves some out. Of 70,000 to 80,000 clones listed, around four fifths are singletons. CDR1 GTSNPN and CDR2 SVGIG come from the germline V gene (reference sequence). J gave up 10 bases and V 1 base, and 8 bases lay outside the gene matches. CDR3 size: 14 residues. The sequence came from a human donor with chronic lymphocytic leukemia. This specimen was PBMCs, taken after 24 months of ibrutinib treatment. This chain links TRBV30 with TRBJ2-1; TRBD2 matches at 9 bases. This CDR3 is CAWSGLAATSEQFF. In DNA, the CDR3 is TGTGCCTGGAGTGGACTAGCGGCAACCTCGGAGCAGTTCTTC.